This T cell receptor (beta chain) was documented in a study of blood T cells in healthy people across ages. Germline CDR1 reads MNHNS; CDR2 reads SASEGT. The CDR3 spans 15 residues. The germline V and J ends were trimmed by 4 bases and 5 bases, with 17 bases remaining between them. Primers used in a second PCR of roughly 6 to 11 cycles were a sample-barcoded 5' primer and a J-beta primer mix. TCRdb independently ran MiXCR on the 5' RACE reads; one entry per CDR3 protein. The data hold some 1.8 million distinct CDR3 sequences, with 35% to 50% observed a single time. The table lists this clonotype with a few counts.

The V call is TRBV6-1, the J call TRBJ2-5, with D possibly TRBD1 on 8 matching bases. This clonotype originated in a human donor in good health. Source material: blood. The CDR3 DNA sequence: TGTGCCAGCAGTGGACTAGGACAGGGAGGGGAGACCCAGTACTTC. This encodes CASSGLGQGGETQYF.